Sequencing of this T cell receptor beta chain was carried out in a study of Tregs in tolerant kidney transplant recipients. Germline CDR1 and CDR2: LGHNA and YNFKEQ. V lost 1 base and J lost 5, with 20 bases in between. The CDR3 has 17 amino acids. Of note for this clone: No antigen is known for it.

Using immunoSEQ multiplex PCR, the repertoire was profiled, and TCRdb retains in-frame clones only, with some absent. Of about 14,000 clones in the sample, roughly 92% were seen once. Study-level points and caveats: The most relevant donor-specific Treg TCRbeta repertoire apparently came from expansion with activated donor B cells. This study did not directly address biological reproducibility. Few patients were studied, so findings need validation in larger groups.

Unstimulated regulatory T cells (CD4+CD25+CD127-), CD4+CD25- non-regulatory cells, CD4 and CD8 cells were FACS-sorted from thawed PBMCs. The origin of this receptor is a human donor in good health. Material: CD8+ T cells from blood. This chain uses TRBV4-2 with TRBJ2-5; D possibly matches TRBD1 or TRBD2 (5 bases each). The CDR3 reads CASSQGLGWWWGETQYF. For the CDR3, the DNA is TGTGCCAGCAGCCAAGGCCTGGGGTGGTGGTGGGGGGAGACCCAGTACTTC.